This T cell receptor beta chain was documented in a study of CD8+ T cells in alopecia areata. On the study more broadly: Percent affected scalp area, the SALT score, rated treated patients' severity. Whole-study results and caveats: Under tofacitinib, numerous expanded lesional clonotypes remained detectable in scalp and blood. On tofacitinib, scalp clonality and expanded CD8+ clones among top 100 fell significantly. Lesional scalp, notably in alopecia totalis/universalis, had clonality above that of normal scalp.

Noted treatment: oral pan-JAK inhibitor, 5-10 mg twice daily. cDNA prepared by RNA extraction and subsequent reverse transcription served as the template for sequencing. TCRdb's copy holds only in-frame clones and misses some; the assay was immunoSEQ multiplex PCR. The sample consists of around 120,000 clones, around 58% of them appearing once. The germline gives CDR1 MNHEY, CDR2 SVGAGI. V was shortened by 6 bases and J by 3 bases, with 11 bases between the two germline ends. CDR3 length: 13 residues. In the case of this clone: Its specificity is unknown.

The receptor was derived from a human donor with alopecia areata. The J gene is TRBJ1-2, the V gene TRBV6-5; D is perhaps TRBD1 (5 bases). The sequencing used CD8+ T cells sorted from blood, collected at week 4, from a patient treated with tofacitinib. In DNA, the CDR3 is TGTGCCAGCAGCGACAGCGGGTACTATGGCTACACCTTC. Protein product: CASSDSGYYGYTF.